The 21 T cell receptor beta chains in this list originate from one sample, sequenced in a study of blood T cell repertoires in COVID-19. Measured with immunoSEQ multiplex PCR; TCRdb has only the in-frame clones, and not every one. Here the sample spans tens of thousands of clones, over 75% being singletons. Sequencing was performed on peripheral blood. All receptors come from a human donor in a cohort sampled during active COVID-19.

The chain uses TRBV27 and TRBJ1-6; D ambiguous. Germline V lookup: CDR1 MNHEY, CDR2 SMNVEV (reference sequence). The ends were cut back, 3 bases at V and 8 bases at J, with 23 bases in the middle. CDR3 size: 18 residues. The CDR3 nucleotides are TGTGCCAGCAGTTTTAGAGGAGGAGAGGGATGGTTAGATTCACCCCTCCACTTT. Translated, it gives CASSFRGGEGWLDSPLHF.

The V and J genes are TRBV6-2 or TRBV6-3 and TRBJ2-7, with D possibly being TRBD2 (6 bases). Trimming removed 3 bases from V and 0 bases from J, with 9 bases in between. The CDR3 contains 14 residues. Germline V gene data show CDR1 as MNHEY and CDR2 as SVGEGT. CDR3 residues: CASSYVGSSYEQYF. The CDR3, as DNA: TGTGCCAGCAGTTATGTCGGGAGCTCCTACGAGCAGTACTTC.

The chain joins TRBV10-3 to TRBJ1-4; D not resolved. Germline V gives CDR1 ENHRY, CDR2 SYGVKD. The ends were cut back, 2 bases at V and 7 bases at J, with 5 bases in the middle. This CDR3 region has 12 residues. The CDR3 region is CAISEPGEKLFF. CDR3 sequence (DNA): TGTGCCATCAGTGAGCCGGGTGAAAAACTGTTTTTT.

The chain recombines TRBV18 with TRBJ2-5; D possibly corresponds to TRBD2 (6 bases). Germline V gene sequence: CDR1 KGHSH, CDR2 LQKENI. Trimming left V 0 bases short and J 0 bases short, with 11 bases between. The CDR3 length is 16 residues. The CDR3 loop reads CASSPPILAYQETQYF. DNA of the CDR3: TGTGCCAGCTCACCACCGATACTAGCATACCAAGAGACCCAGTACTTC.

This sequence joins TRBV3-1 (or the pseudogene TRBV3-2) and TRBJ2-7; possible D gene TRBD1, 6 bases. V dropped 1 base and J dropped 0 bases, with 10 bases sitting between them. From germline, CDR1 is LGHDT and CDR2 YNNKEL (reference sequence). The CDR3 is made up of 15 amino acids. The CDR3: CASSQGTDSSYEQYF. DNA for the CDR3: TGTGCCAGCAGCCAAGGGACAGACAGCTCCTACGAGCAGTACTTC.

The V gene is TRBV19, the J gene TRBJ1-3, with no clear D. V was cut by 3 bases and J by 0 bases, with 15 bases left in between. In germline, CDR1 is LNHDA, CDR2 SQIVND (reference sequence). The CDR3 loop spans 17 amino acids. CDR3 sequence (DNA): TGTGCCAGTAGTATCCTCCCGCAGGCAAACTCTGGAAACACCATATATTTT. As protein: CASSILPQANSGNTIYF.

This rearrangement joins TRBV28 to TRBJ2-3; tentatively, D is TRBD2 (6 bases). Germline V gives CDR1 MDHEN, CDR2 SYDVKM. V gave up 4 bases and J gave up 12 bases, with 14 bases separating them. The CDR3 runs 12 residues. The CDR3 sequence: CASSYGTLRQYF. The CDR3 bases are TGTGCCAGCAGTTATGGGACTCTCCGTCAGTATTTT.

This clone has a single count. The V gene is TRBV20-1, the J gene TRBJ2-6, with D unclear. The germline V and J ends were trimmed by 3 bases and 0 bases, with 9 bases remaining between them. This CDR3 contains 15 residues. CDR1 is DFQATT and CDR2 is SNEGSKA in the germline V gene (reference sequence). The CDR3 loop is CSASGIFSGANVLTF. CDR3 DNA sequence: TGCAGTGCTAGTGGTATCTTCTCTGGGGCCAACGTCCTGACTTTC.

The chain links TRBV5-1 to TRBJ2-5; D ambiguous. Per the germline V gene, CDR1 is SGHRS and CDR2 is YFSETQ. The ends were cut back, 4 bases at V and 0 bases at J, with 16 bases in the middle. CDR3 length: 16 residues. The CDR3: CASSPPLEAYQETQYF. The CDR3 DNA follows: TGCGCCAGCAGCCCCCCCCTCGAAGCGTACCAAGAGACCCAGTACTTC. The full variable domain, completed using reference TRBV5-1 and TRBJ2-5, is KAGVTQTPRYLIKTRGQQVTLSCSPISGHRSVSWYQQTPGQGLQFLFEYFSETQRNKGNFPGRFSGRQFSNSRSEMNVSTLELGDSALYLCASSPPLEAYQETQYFGPGTRLLVL.

The J gene is TRBJ2-7, the V gene TRBV5-4; 13 bases line up with TRBD2. Germline trimming cut 0 bases from V and 7 bases from J; bases unmatched to any gene: 4. The germline CDR1 and CDR2 sequences are SGHNT and YYREEE (reference sequence). CDR3 size: 15 residues. The CDR3 DNA reads as TGTGCCAGCAGCTTGGACGGACTAGCGGGAGCAGAGCAGTACTTC. This sequence encodes CASSLDGLAGAEQYF.

CDR3 in amino acids: CAISGHSYEQYF. CDR3 bases: TGTGCCATCAGTGGACACAGCTACGAGCAGTACTTC. This chain links TRBV10-3 with TRBJ2-7; no clear D. Germline-derived CDR1 and CDR2 are ENHRY and SYGVKD. V gave up 4 bases and J gave up 3 bases, with 7 bases separating them. The CDR3 runs 12 residues.

The genes are TRBV10-3 and TRBJ2-1; D is ambiguous. Trimming stripped 6 bases from V and 6 bases from J, with 12 bases between. CDR3 length equals 13 residues. CDR1 ENHRY and CDR2 SYGVKD come from the germline V gene. In nucleotides, the CDR3 is TGTGCCATCAGCCCTGTCGGGTCCAATGAGCAGTTCTTC. Its translation: CAISPVGSNEQFF.

The chain employs TRBV6-2 or TRBV6-3 and TRBJ1-6, with a tentative D call TRBD1 (6 bases). CDR3 length equals 19 residues. Germline assignment: CDR1 MNHEY and CDR2 SVGEGT. V lost 2 bases and J 0 bases, leaving 17 bases between the germline ends. The CDR3 protein is CASSYEVGTGSSYNSPLHF. DNA for the CDR3: TGTGCCAGCAGTTACGAGGTCGGTACAGGGAGCTCCTATAATTCACCCCTCCACTTT.

The rearrangement joins TRBV7-2 to TRBJ1-2; D may be TRBD1 (6 bases). Looked up from germline, CDR1 is SGHTA and CDR2 is FQGNSA. The V end was cut by 5 bases, the J end by 8 bases, with 18 bases between. The length of the CDR3 is 14 residues. CDR3 sequence: CASSLPQGLGGYTF. CDR3 sequence (DNA): TGTGCCAGCAGCCTGCCTCAGGGGCTCGGCGGCTACACCTTC.

This chain links TRBV6-5 with TRBJ1-2; TRBD1 is a possible D gene (5 bases). Germline CDR1 MNHEY, CDR2 SVGAGI. The CDR3 loop spans 15 amino acids. The V end was cut by 7 bases, the J end by 7 bases, with 22 bases between. The CDR3 spells CASIPRGGFPPGYTF. The DNA for the CDR3 is TGTGCCAGCATCCCACGGGGGGGATTCCCACCTGGCTACACCTTC.

The rearrangement uses TRBV5-1 and TRBJ1-2; D uncertain. Germline CDR1 is SGHRS and CDR2 is YFSETQ. The CDR3 contains 13 residues. Trimming removed 5 bases at V and 5 bases at J, with 13 bases between. The CDR3 here is CASRRTGEYGYTF. The DNA of the CDR3 is TGCGCCAGCAGGAGGACCGGGGAATATGGCTACACCTTC.

The chain's CDR3 is CSACDLAGGTGELFF. The CDR3, as DNA: TGCAGCGCCTGCGATCTAGCGGGAGGCACCGGGGAGCTGTTTTTT. The V gene is TRBV29-1, the J gene TRBJ2-2; 11 positions match TRBD2. From germline, CDR1 is SQVTM and CDR2 ANQGSEA. The J segment lost 4 bases and the V segment lost 7 bases, leaving 8 bases of the junction unmatched. The CDR3 runs to 15 residues.

The CDR3 DNA reads as TGTGCCAGCATGTCCAGCGGGCTCTACAATGAGCAGTTCTTC. Amino acid sequence: CASMSSGLYNEQFF. This sequence joins TRBV6-5 and TRBJ2-1, with a possible D match to TRBD2 (6 bases). V lost 7 bases, J lost 3 bases, and 13 bases lay in between. CDR1 and CDR2 (germline): MNHEY, SVGAGI. The CDR3 length is 14 residues.

The chain joins TRBV19 to TRBJ2-7; D is possibly TRBD2 (5 bases). Germline V CDR1 and CDR2: LNHDA, SQIVND (reference sequence). The V and J ends lost 5 bases and 3 bases respectively, with 14 bases between them. The CDR3 spans 14 residues. In DNA form, the CDR3 reads TGTGCCAGTAGTCCAAATACGGCGGGCTACGAGCAGTACTTC. Its protein is CASSPNTAGYEQYF.

The chain joins TRBV20-1 to TRBJ2-3; 13 positions match TRBD2. V trimming: 3 bases; J trimming: 2 bases; junction bases outside the gene matches: 5. The germline gives CDR1 DFQATT, CDR2 SNEGSKA (reference sequence). The CDR3 covers 16 residues. The DNA for the CDR3 is TGCAGTGCTAGTGGGGGACTAGCGGGACACACAGATACGCAGTATTTT. Residues: CSASGGLAGHTDTQYF.

CDR3 DNA sequence: TGTGCCAGCAGCTTACCAACCCGGACAGGGACTTGGCAGTACTTC. Protein: CASSLPTRTGTWQYF. The gene calls are TRBV11-2 and TRBJ2-7; 8 nucleotides match TRBD1. The germline V gene has CDR1 SGHAT and CDR2 FQNNGV. CDR3 length: 15 amino acids. J lost 9 bases, V lost 2 bases, and 12 bases had no gene match.